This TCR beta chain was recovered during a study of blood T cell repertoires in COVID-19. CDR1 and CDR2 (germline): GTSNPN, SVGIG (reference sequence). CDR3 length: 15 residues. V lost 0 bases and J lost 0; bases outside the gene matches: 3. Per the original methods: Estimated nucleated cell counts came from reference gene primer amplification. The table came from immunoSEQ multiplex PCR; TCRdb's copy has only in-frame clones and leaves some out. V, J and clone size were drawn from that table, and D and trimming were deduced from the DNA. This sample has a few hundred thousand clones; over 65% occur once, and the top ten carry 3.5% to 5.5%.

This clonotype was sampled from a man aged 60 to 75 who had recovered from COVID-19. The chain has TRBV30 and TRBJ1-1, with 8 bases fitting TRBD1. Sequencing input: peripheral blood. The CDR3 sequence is CAWSVRTGMNTEAFF. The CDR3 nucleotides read TGTGCCTGGAGTGTAAGGACAGGGATGAACACTGAAGCTTTCTTT.